This T cell receptor (beta chain) was identified in a study of PD-L1 blockade in urothelial cancer. Synthetic templates analogous to TCR were spiked into all PCRs individually. Assay: immunoSEQ multiplex PCR; the TCRdb copy retains only in-frame clones and omits some. The table includes tens of thousands of clones, about 91% detected once. Time point: peripheral blood 6 weeks after treatment start. This sequence originates from an elderly woman with urothelial cancer. The sequences come from PBMCs, collected around atezolizumab (anti-PD-L1) treatment.

The DNA for the CDR3 is TGTGCCAGCAAAACGGGACAGGGCTACGAGCAGTACTTC. Translated, it gives CASKTGQGYEQYF. The rearrangement joins TRBV27 to TRBJ2-7; 9 nucleotides align to TRBD1. J gave up 3 bases and V 7 bases, and 4 bases lay outside the gene matches. In germline, CDR1 is MNHEY, CDR2 SMNVEV (reference sequence). There are 13 residues in the CDR3.